Listed here are 27 T cell receptor beta chains from one sample, sequenced in a study of OX40 agonist ivuxolimab in advanced cancers. Profiling relied on immunoSEQ multiplex PCR, and the TCRdb table lists in-frame clones only, not all of them. Of tens of thousands of clones in the sample, about 94% were seen once. Specimen: CD4+ or CD8+ T cells sorted from blood, collected in a trial of the OX40 agonist ivuxolimab. These receptors were taken from an adult with an advanced solid tumor such as melanoma, head and neck, liver or kidney cancer.

V is TRBV15 and J is TRBJ1-5; maybe TRBD1 (5 bases). Trimming pared 0 bases from V and 8 bases from J, leaving 11 bases between. CDR3 length: 14 residues. CDR1 is LNHNV and CDR2 is YYDKDF in the germline V gene (reference sequence). For the CDR3, the DNA is TGTGCCACCAGCAGAGAGGGGGGACTGGAGCCCCAGCATTTT. Protein product: CATSREGGLEPQHF.

This chain connects TRBV4-2 to TRBJ2-7; 11 nucleotides agree with TRBD2. V shed 4 bases, J shed 6 bases, and the junction held 5 bases outside the gene matches. Germline CDR1 and CDR2: LGHNA and YNFKEQ. The CDR3 covers 14 residues. The CDR3 loop is CASSLAGGPLEQYF. The DNA for the CDR3 is TGTGCCAGCAGCCTAGCGGGAGGGCCCCTCGAGCAGTACTTC.

V usage is TRBV6-1 and J usage is TRBJ2-6; 7 nucleotides line up with TRBD1. From germline, CDR1 is MNHNS and CDR2 SASEGT. This CDR3 has 15 amino acids. The trim removed 6 bases at V and 0 bases at J, leaving 2 bases unmatched. CDR3 amino acids: CASSGQDSGANVLTF. The CDR3 coding sequence is TGTGCCAGCAGCGGACAGGACTCTGGGGCCAACGTCCTGACTTTC.

This rearrangement joins TRBV19 to TRBJ2-1; tentative D call: TRBD2 (6 bases). V was clipped by 1 base and J by 8 bases, with 15 bases between them. From germline, CDR1 is LNHDA and CDR2 SQIVND (reference sequence). The CDR3 runs to 15 residues. DNA of the CDR3: TGTGCCAGTAGTATAGGCTGGAGGGCCTATGATGAGCAGTTCTTC. Translated, it gives CASSIGWRAYDEQFF.

This clone appeared a single time. The chain combines TRBV27 with TRBJ2-7; TRBD1 matches 9 bases. The V gene end was trimmed by 6 bases and the J gene end by 5 bases; junction bases not matched to a gene: 5. The V gene's germline CDR1 is MNHEY and CDR2 SMNVEV (reference sequence). The CDR3 covers 13 residues. CDR3 sequence (DNA): TGTGCCAGCAGATCCGGGACAGGGAACGAGCAGTACTTC. Its translation is CASRSGTGNEQYF.

DNA for the CDR3: TGTGCCAGCAACCCAGGGGGGTTCCCTCAAGAGACCCAGTACTTC. Encoded protein: CASNPGGFPQETQYF. The genes are TRBV6-5 and TRBJ2-5; the D gene is possibly TRBD1 (7 bases). CDR1 is MNHEY, CDR2 SVGAGI, per germline. The CDR3 runs 15 residues. V lost 7 bases and J 2 bases, leaving 17 bases between the germline ends.

The chain couples TRBV10-3 to TRBJ1-2; D is ambiguous. Trimming cost V 7 bases and J 2 bases, with 8 bases left between them. This CDR3 contains 12 residues. Looked up from germline, CDR1 is ENHRY and CDR2 is SYGVKD. DNA of the CDR3: TGTGCCATCAAAGCAGAAAACTATGGCTACACCTTC. It specifies CAIKAENYGYTF.

This chain links TRBV7-9 with TRBJ2-5; D not certain. Germline V gene lookup returns CDR1 SEHNR and CDR2 FQNEAQ (reference sequence). V lost 3 bases and J lost 1, with 6 bases in between. This CDR3 is 13 amino acids long. CDR3 sequence: CASSLGGQETQYF. The CDR3 DNA reads TGTGCCAGCAGCTTGGGCGGCCAAGAGACCCAGTACTTC.

The rearrangement uses TRBV4-1 and TRBJ2-3; maybe TRBD1 (6 bases). The V gene lost 3 bases and the J gene lost 3 bases, with 16 bases spanning the gap. This CDR3 has 16 amino acids. Germline loops: CDR1 MGHRA, CDR2 YSYEKL. The CDR3 DNA reads TGCGCCAGCAGCCACCCCCCACGAGGGGGTACAGATACGCAGTATTTT. Protein sequence: CASSHPPRGGTDTQYF.

This clone was counted a single time. The V call is TRBV7-9, the J call TRBJ1-1; perhaps TRBD1 as D (5 bases). Germline loops: CDR1 SEHNR, CDR2 FQNEAQ (reference sequence). The V and J ends lost 1 base and 0 bases respectively, with 15 bases between them. CDR3 length equals 17 residues. The CDR3 bases are TGTGCCAGCAGCTTAGTAGGGACCTCAGCGGTGAACACTGAAGCTTTCTTT. Its protein is CASSLVGTSAVNTEAFF.

This chain uses TRBV28 with TRBJ1-1, with D unclear. V was shortened by 10 bases and J by 5 bases, with 17 bases between the two germline ends. Germline CDR1 MDHEN, CDR2 SYDVKM. The CDR3 runs to 13 residues. CDR3 DNA sequence: TGTGCCACCCTAGAGACTTCCGGAACTGAAGCTTTCTTT. Its translation is CATLETSGTEAFF.

The J gene is TRBJ1-1, the V gene TRBV4-2; D is unclear. With 1 base removed from V and 7 bases from J, the gap between germline ends came to 7 bases. This CDR3 has 12 amino acids. Germline V gives CDR1 LGHNA, CDR2 YNFKEQ. The CDR3 reads CASSQGSHEAFF. CDR3 coding DNA: TGTGCCAGCAGCCAAGGGTCCCATGAAGCTTTCTTT.

This chain joins TRBV4-2 and TRBJ2-1; maybe TRBD1 (5 bases). Trimming removed 0 bases from V and 6 bases from J, with 15 bases in between. The germline V gene has CDR1 LGHNA and CDR2 YNFKEQ. The CDR3 is 16 amino acids. The CDR3 region has the DNA TGTGCCAGCAGCCAAGAATTGACAGCCACAATCAATGAGCAGTTCTTC. Protein: CASSQELTATINEQFF.

The chain joins TRBV7-6 to TRBJ2-2; tentatively, D is TRBD2 (7 bases). Germline V gives CDR1 SGHVS, CDR2 FNYEAQ. Trimming left V 4 bases short and J 6 bases short, with 15 bases between. This CDR3 contains 15 residues. CDR3 DNA: TGTGCCAGCAGCTCCCCCGGCGGGGGCGCCGGGGAGCTGTTTTTT. Translated, it gives CASSSPGGGAGELFF.

The genes are TRBV5-6 and TRBJ2-7; 10 bases agree with TRBD1. The V gene's germline CDR1 is SGHDT and CDR2 YYEEEE. The CDR3 totals 17 residues. J was trimmed by 1 base and V by 0 bases; bases with no gene match: 7. The CDR3 is CASSLEVTGGPSYEQYF. CDR3 nucleotides: TGTGCCAGCAGCTTGGAAGTGACAGGGGGCCCATCCTACGAGCAGTACTTC.

This chain links TRBV18 with TRBJ2-7; 12 nucleotides line up with TRBD1. V was clipped by 3 bases and J by 1 base; unmatched bases: 4. From germline, CDR1 is KGHSH and CDR2 LQKENI. The CDR3 is 16 residues long. The CDR3 loop is CASSPPGQGASYEQYF. The CDR3 coding sequence is TGTGCCAGCTCACCTCCGGGACAGGGGGCTTCCTACGAGCAGTACTTC.

The rearrangement joins TRBV5-8 to TRBJ2-1, with no clear D. Germline V gene sequence: CDR1 SGHTS, CDR2 YDEGEE. The CDR3 covers 17 residues. V lost 0 bases and J lost 1, with 14 bases in between. The CDR3 DNA sequence: TGTGCCAGCAGCTTGGTAGTCGGGCGGCCATCCTACAATGAGCAGTTCTTC. Encoded protein: CASSLVVGRPSYNEQFF.

The table lists this clone with a few counts. The chain has TRBV6-1 and TRBJ2-3, with a possible D match to TRBD2 (5 bases). The CDR3 consists of 15 residues. Germline V lookup: CDR1 MNHNS, CDR2 SASEGT. Trimming shortened V by 4 bases and J by 4 bases, and 15 bases separated the two germline ends. This CDR3 is CASSVFGGSSDTQYF. In DNA, the CDR3 is TGTGCCAGCAGTGTTTTCGGAGGTAGTTCAGATACGCAGTATTTT.

The chain has TRBV11-2 and TRBJ2-3; possible D gene TRBD2, 6 bases. The germline V and J ends were trimmed by 0 bases and 0 bases, with 10 bases remaining between them. From germline, CDR1 is SGHAT and CDR2 FQNNGV. This CDR3 is 16 amino acids long. The CDR3 coding sequence is TGTGCCAGCAGCTTAGATCCGGGACTTAGCACAGATACGCAGTATTTT. It is translated as CASSLDPGLSTDTQYF.

Only one count was recorded for this clone. CDR3 in DNA: TGTGCCAGCACCCCCGGACAGGGCTACGAGCAGTACTTC. Its protein product is CASTPGQGYEQYF. The chain links TRBV6-5 to TRBJ2-7, with TRBD1 matching 8 bases. The junction had 5 bases not matched to a gene; V was cut back by 7 bases and J by 3 bases. This CDR3 spans 13 amino acids. The V gene's germline CDR1 is MNHEY and CDR2 SVGAGI.

This clone occurred once. The V call is TRBV6-5, the J call TRBJ2-1; D gene unclear. V dropped 5 bases and J dropped 0 bases, with 11 bases sitting between them. Germline CDR1 MNHEY, CDR2 SVGAGI. The CDR3 consists of 15 residues. The CDR3 loop reads CASSTTINSYNEQFF. CDR3 sequence (DNA): TGTGCCAGCAGTACGACAATTAACTCCTACAATGAGCAGTTCTTC.

V is TRBV19 and J is TRBJ2-7, with 9 bases identical to TRBD2. Per germline, CDR1 LNHDA and CDR2 SQIVND (reference sequence). The CDR3 loop spans 14 amino acids. Trimming took 4 bases from V and 0 from J; bases not matched to a gene: 1. CDR3 in DNA: TGTGCCAGTAGTAATAGCGGGAGCTCCTACGAGCAGTACTTC. This codes for CASSNSGSSYEQYF.

The CDR3 protein is CASRPTGGAYEQYF. DNA of the CDR3: TGTGCCAGCAGGCCAACAGGGGGGGCCTACGAGCAGTACTTC. The rearrangement joins TRBV6-5 to TRBJ2-7; a possible D gene is TRBD1 (8 bases). In germline, CDR1 is MNHEY, CDR2 SVGAGI. This CDR3 has 14 residues. Trimming took 6 bases from V and 2 from J, leaving 14 bases between them.

The chain links TRBV4-3 to TRBJ2-5, with TRBD2 matching 10 bases. Germline values: CDR1 LGHNA, CDR2 YSLEER. The length of the CDR3 is 14 residues. Germline trimming cut 3 bases from V and 4 bases from J; bases unmatched to any gene: 2. CDR3 in DNA: TGCGCCAGCAGCCAGAGACTAGCGGGAGAGACCCAGTACTTC. Protein sequence: CASSQRLAGETQYF.

Of note for this clone: The junction and the germline gene differ at one end; a read error may be behind it. This chain links TRBV7-7 with TRBJ2-1, with 8 bases identical to TRBD2. Germline-derived CDR1 and CDR2 are SSHAT and FNYEAQ (reference sequence). The CDR3 is 14 amino acids. The CDR3 coding sequence is TGTGCCAGCAGCATAGCGGGGAACTACAATGAGCAGTTCTTC. Encoded protein: CASSIAGNYNEQFF.

The V call is TRBV9, the J call TRBJ2-3; TRBD2 aligns across 12 bases. The CDR3 spans 19 residues. Germline V gene sequence: CDR1 SGDLS, CDR2 YYNGEE. V dropped 2 bases and J dropped 3; count of bases not matched to a gene: 13. CDR3: CASSVTSGRLPHGTDTQYF. DNA of the CDR3: TGTGCCAGCAGCGTGACTAGCGGGAGATTGCCCCATGGTACAGATACGCAGTATTTT. Full variable domain (missing parts from reference TRBV9 and TRBJ2-3): DSGVTQTPKHLITATGQRVTLRCSPRSGDLSVYWYQQSLDQGLQFLIQYYNGEERAKGNILERFSAQQFPDLHSELNLSSLELGDSALYFCASSVTSGRLPHGTDTQYFGPGTRLTVL.

This chain connects TRBV11-2 to TRBJ2-7; no clear D. The V and J ends lost 1 base and 4 bases respectively, with 11 bases between them. In germline, CDR1 is SGHAT, CDR2 FQNNGV. The CDR3 has 14 residues. The CDR3 region is CASSLVAPEYEQYF. As DNA, the CDR3 is TGTGCCAGCAGCTTAGTGGCCCCAGAGTACGAGCAGTACTTC. The whole variable domain, filled in from reference TRBV11-2 and TRBJ2-7, reads EAGVAQSPRYKIIEKRQSVAFWCNPISGHATLYWYQQILGQGPKLLIQFQNNGVVDDSQLPKDRFSAERLKGVDSTLKIQPAKLEDSAVYLCASSLVAPEYEQYFGPGTRLTVT.